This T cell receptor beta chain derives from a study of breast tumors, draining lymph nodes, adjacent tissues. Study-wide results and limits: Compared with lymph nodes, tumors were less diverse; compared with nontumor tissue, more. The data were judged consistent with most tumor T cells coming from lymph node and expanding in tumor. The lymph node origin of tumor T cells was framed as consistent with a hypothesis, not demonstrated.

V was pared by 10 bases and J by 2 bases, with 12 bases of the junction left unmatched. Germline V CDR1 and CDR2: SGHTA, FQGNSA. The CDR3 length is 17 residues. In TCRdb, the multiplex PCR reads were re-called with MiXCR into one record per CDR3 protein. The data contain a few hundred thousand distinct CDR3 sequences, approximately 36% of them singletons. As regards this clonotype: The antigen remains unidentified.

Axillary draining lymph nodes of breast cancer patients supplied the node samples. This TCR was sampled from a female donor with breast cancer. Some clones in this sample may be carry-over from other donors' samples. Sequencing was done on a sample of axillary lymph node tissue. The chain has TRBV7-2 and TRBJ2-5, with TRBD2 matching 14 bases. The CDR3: CATVGLAGVRGQETQYF. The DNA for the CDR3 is TGTGCCACCGTGGGACTAGCGGGAGTAAGGGGGCAAGAGACCCAGTACTTC. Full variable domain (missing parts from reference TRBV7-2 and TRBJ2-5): GAGVSQSPSNKVTEKGKDVELRCDPISGHTALYWYRQSLGQGLEFLIYFQGNSAPDKSGLPSDRFSAERTGGSVSTLTIQRTQQEDSAVYLCATVGLAGVRGQETQYFGPGTRLLVL.